The source of this TCR beta chain is a study of T cells in Graves' hyperthyroidism and ophthalmopathy. This clonotype was recorded at least ten times. The antigen is unknown. From RNA transcripts, TCR beta CDR3 regions were amplified. A first-round RT-PCR of the TCR CDR3 used the HTBI primer set. TCRdb called the multiplex PCR reads again in MiXCR, with one record for every CDR3 protein. The sample carries over 200,000 distinct CDR3 sequences, roughly a sixth recorded once. General study results and limits: Stable hyperthyroidism and ophthalmopathy were separated using 13 V-J signatures.

CDR3 length equals 15 residues. V trimming: 5 bases; J trimming: 7 bases; junction bases outside the gene matches: 11. The receptor's source is a man in his fifties or sixties with Graves' hyperthyroidism. The chain links TRBV12-3 or TRBV12-4 to TRBJ1-5; 7 bases are shared with TRBD1. The specimen sequenced was blood. This chain's CDR3 is CASSPDRVGRQPQHF. The DNA for the CDR3 is TGTGCCAGCAGTCCAGACAGGGTAGGGAGGCAGCCCCAGCATTTT.